Presented here are 27 T cell receptor beta chains from one specimen sequenced in a study of OX40 agonist ivuxolimab in advanced cancers. Assay used: immunoSEQ multiplex PCR; TCRdb lists only in-frame clones, some missing. The sample lists tens of thousands of clones; roughly 90% were seen once. The sequencing here drew on CD4+ or CD8+ T cells sorted from blood, taken in a trial of the OX40 agonist ivuxolimab. These receptors came from an adult with an advanced solid tumor such as melanoma, head and neck, liver or kidney cancer.

This chain links TRBV10-1 with TRBJ2-3; unclear D gene. Deletions cut 3 bases from V and 3 bases from J, with 10 bases between. This CDR3 region has 14 residues. From germline, CDR1 is WNHNN and CDR2 SYGVQD (reference sequence). The CDR3 sequence: CASSDAGSTDTQYF. The CDR3, as DNA: TGCGCCAGCAGTGATGCAGGTTCTACAGATACGCAGTATTTT.

The J gene is TRBJ2-5, the V gene TRBV14; the D is unclear. Germline CDR1 is SGHDN and CDR2 is FVKESK. V lost 0 bases and J 5 bases, leaving 4 bases between the germline ends. CDR3 length equals 12 residues. CDR3 sequence reads: CASSQERETQYF. DNA for the CDR3: TGTGCCAGCAGCCAAGAGCGGGAGACCCAGTACTTC.

The rearrangement uses TRBV5-1 and TRBJ2-7; 12 bases match TRBD2. This CDR3 contains 14 residues. Trimming removed 3 bases from V and 4 bases from J; junction bases left unmatched: 2. Germline V lookup: CDR1 SGHRS, CDR2 YFSETQ. The DNA for the CDR3 is TGCGCCAGCAGCTCTGGACTAGCGGGATACGAGCAGTACTTC. Protein product: CASSSGLAGYEQYF.

The chain employs TRBV6-5 and TRBJ2-2; D is unclear. The CDR3 is made up of 14 amino acids. V lost 7 bases and J 1 base, leaving 10 bases between the germline ends. The germline V gene has CDR1 MNHEY and CDR2 SVGAGI. The CDR3 nucleotides are TGTGCCAGCATCAGAAATTTGAACACCGGGGAGCTGTTTTTT. It is translated as CASIRNLNTGELFF.

This clone was picked up a small number of times. This rearrangement joins TRBV28 to TRBJ1-1; D gene uncertain. V was clipped by 2 bases and J by 2 bases, with 6 bases between them. The CDR3 consists of 13 residues. The germline gives CDR1 MDHEN, CDR2 SYDVKM. The CDR3 sequence: CASSLSVNTEAFF. DNA of the CDR3: TGTGCCAGCAGTTTAAGTGTTAACACTGAAGCTTTCTTT. Supplemented by reference TRBV28 and TRBJ1-1, the full variable domain reads DVKVTQSSRYLVKRTGEKVFLECVQDMDHENMFWYRQDPGLGLRLIYFSYDVKMKEKGDIPEGYSVSREKKERFSLILESASTNQTSMYLCASSLSVNTEAFFGQGTRLTVV.

CDR3 sequence (DNA): TGTGCCAGCAGTGACTCTGAGGGGGGTTCCCGGGAGCTGTTTTTT. The encoded protein is CASSDSEGGSRELFF. The chain joins TRBV6-4 to TRBJ2-2; D is tentatively TRBD1 or TRBD2 (6 bases each). V lost 0 bases to trimming and J lost 9 bases, with 14 bases between them. CDR1 is MRHNA and CDR2 is SNTAGT in the germline V gene. The CDR3 covers 15 residues.

On this clone: At one end the junction does not follow the germline gene, possibly because of a read error. The chain couples TRBV7-7 to TRBJ2-5, with D uncertain. The germline V gene has CDR1 SSHAT and CDR2 FNYEAQ (reference sequence). This CDR3 spans 13 amino acids. The DNA for the CDR3 is TGTGCTAGCAGCACGGCCCCGCAAGAGACCCAGTACTTC. Amino acid sequence: CASSTAPQETQYF.

This chain joins TRBV10-3 and TRBJ2-7; TRBD1 matches 7 bases. The CDR3 length is 14 residues. Germline CDR1 reads ENHRY; CDR2 reads SYGVKD. The trim removed 6 bases at V and 0 bases at J, leaving 5 bases unmatched. The CDR3 region has the DNA TGTGCCATCAGCACGGGACAGCGCTCCTACGAGCAGTACTTC. This codes for CAISTGQRSYEQYF.

The rearrangement uses TRBV5-1 and TRBJ1-1; TRBD1 agrees at 7 bases. The CDR3 extends over 16 amino acids. J lost 1 base, V lost 5 bases, and 11 bases had no gene match. Germline V gene data show CDR1 as SGHRS and CDR2 as YFSETQ. In nucleotides, the CDR3 is TGCGCCAGCAGATATTCCTACAGGGGCAAGAACACTGAAGCTTTCTTT. Amino acid sequence: CASRYSYRGKNTEAFF. Full variable domain (missing parts from reference TRBV5-1 and TRBJ1-1): KAGVTQTPRYLIKTRGQQVTLSCSPISGHRSVSWYQQTPGQGLQFLFEYFSETQRNKGNFPGRFSGRQFSNSRSEMNVSTLELGDSALYLCASRYSYRGKNTEAFFGQGTRLTVV.

V gene TRBV2 combines with J gene TRBJ2-5; 10 nucleotides match TRBD2. This CDR3 is built from 13 residues. V dropped 7 bases and J dropped 5; count of bases not matched to a gene: 4. Germline values: CDR1 SNHLY, CDR2 FYNNEI. CDR3: CASKREGRETQYF. The DNA for the CDR3 is TGTGCCAGCAAGCGGGAGGGCCGGGAGACCCAGTACTTC. The entire variable domain, with the rest obtained from reference TRBV2 and TRBJ2-5, is as follows: EPEVTQTPSHQVTQMGQEVILRCVPISNHLYFYWYRQILGQKVEFLVSFYNNEISEKSEIFDDQFSVERPDGSNFTLKIRSTKLEDSAMYFCASKREGRETQYFGPGTRLLVL.

The gene calls are TRBV2 and TRBJ1-4, with D perhaps TRBD1 (6 bases). The CDR3 contains 15 residues. CDR1 SNHLY and CDR2 FYNNEI come from the germline V gene. V was pared by 4 bases and J by 10 bases, with 19 bases between. CDR3 region: CASSAPGTLHGKLFF. In nucleotides, the CDR3 is TGTGCCAGCAGTGCCCCCGGGACATTACATGGAAAACTGTTTTTT. Full variable domain (remainder filled in from reference TRBV2 and TRBJ1-4): EPEVTQTPSHQVTQMGQEVILRCVPISNHLYFYWYRQILGQKVEFLVSFYNNEISEKSEIFDDQFSVERPDGSNFTLKIRSTKLEDSAMYFCASSAPGTLHGKLFFGSGTQLSVL.

The V call is TRBV4-1, the J call TRBJ1-1; perhaps TRBD1 as D (5 bases). V gave up 1 base and J gave up 1 base, with 22 bases separating them. Germline CDR1 is MGHRA and CDR2 is YSYEKL. The length of the CDR3 is 19 residues. CDR3 nucleotides: TGCGCCAGCAGCCAAGGGAGGGCAGGGATGATTCGGGCGAACACTGAAGCTTTCTTT. It codes for CASSQGRAGMIRANTEAFF.

The CDR3 spells CASSRDRGTYEQYF. The CDR3 DNA follows: TGCGCCAGCAGCCGGGACAGGGGGACCTACGAGCAGTACTTC. The gene calls are TRBV4-1 and TRBJ2-7, with 11 nucleotides matching TRBD1. The CDR3 covers 14 residues. V shed 4 bases, J shed 2 bases, and the junction held 1 base outside the gene matches. CDR1 and CDR2 from the germline V gene are MGHRA and YSYEKL.

This clone was seen more than once but under ten times. The chain combines TRBV5-6 with TRBJ2-5; D remains ambiguous. Trimming shortened V by 4 bases and J by 2 bases, and 15 bases separated the two germline ends. This CDR3 region has 15 residues. Germline assignment: CDR1 SGHDT and CDR2 YYEEEE. CDR3 nucleotides: TGTGCCAGCAGCCAATTCGATGGGAATCAAGAGACCCAGTACTTC. This codes for CASSQFDGNQETQYF.

V gene TRBV4-1 combines with J gene TRBJ1-1, with D possibly matching TRBD1 (5 bases). The germline CDR1 and CDR2 sequences are MGHRA and YSYEKL. V was shortened by 2 bases and J by 0 bases, with 10 bases between the two germline ends. This CDR3 has 15 residues. The CDR3 is CASSQWGQLNTEAFF. CDR3 nucleotides: TGCGCCAGCAGCCAATGGGGCCAGCTGAACACTGAAGCTTTCTTT.

This CDR3 reads CASSLKQGALSSPLHF. The CDR3 nucleotides read TGTGCCAGCAGTTTAAAACAGGGGGCGCTCAGTTCACCCCTCCACTTT. The chain combines TRBV28 with TRBJ1-6; TRBD1 matches at 9 bases. Germline CDR1 reads MDHEN; CDR2 reads SYDVKM. The CDR3 totals 16 residues. Trimming at V came to 2 bases and at J to 9 bases, leaving 8 bases not matched to a gene.

The rearrangement uses TRBV6-5 and TRBJ2-7, with TRBD1 as a possible D gene (5 bases). Germline CDR1 MNHEY, CDR2 SVGAGI. The CDR3 length is 15 residues. V was clipped by 0 bases and J by 2 bases, with 11 bases between them. The CDR3 sequence is CASSYSIAGPYEQYF. The CDR3 nucleotides read TGTGCCAGCAGTTACTCGATCGCAGGGCCCTACGAGCAGTACTTC.

The chain has TRBV2 and TRBJ1-2; no definite D call. The germline V gene encodes CDR1 SNHLY and CDR2 FYNNEI. The CDR3 totals 13 residues. V lost 6 bases to trimming and J lost 2 bases, with 10 bases between them. CDR3 sequence reads: CASSPSINYGYTF. Here the CDR3 DNA reads TGTGCCAGCAGCCCGTCAATAAACTATGGCTACACCTTC.

This clone came up a few times. The chain has TRBV29-1 and TRBJ2-1, with 15 bases aligning to TRBD2. Germline values: CDR1 SQVTM, CDR2 ANQGSEA. V lost 3 bases and J lost 4; bases outside the gene matches: 1. This CDR3 is 15 amino acids long. The CDR3 DNA reads TGCAGCGTTGAGGGACTAGCGGGAGGATACAATGAGCAGTTCTTC. Amino acids: CSVEGLAGGYNEQFF.

The rearrangement uses TRBV7-6 and TRBJ1-5, with D uncertain. The CDR3 is 16 residues long. Germline CDR1 SGHVS, CDR2 FNYEAQ. V gave up 0 bases and J gave up 7 bases, with 16 bases separating them. CDR3 amino acids: CASSLARATQGQPQHF. The CDR3 nucleotides are TGTGCCAGCAGCTTAGCGAGAGCCACCCAAGGGCAGCCCCAGCATTTT.

The gene calls are TRBV7-2 and TRBJ2-1; D gene uncertain. With 1 base removed from V and 8 bases from J, the gap between germline ends came to 9 bases. The CDR3 is made up of 13 amino acids. Germline CDR1 is SGHTA and CDR2 is FQGNSA. DNA for the CDR3: TGTGCCAGCAGCTTAGGGTTTGGCGATGAGCAGTTCTTC. Translation gives CASSLGFGDEQFF. Full variable domain (outside the CDR3, taken from reference TRBV7-2 and TRBJ2-1): GAGVSQSPSNKVTEKGKDVELRCDPISGHTALYWYRQSLGQGLEFLIYFQGNSAPDKSGLPSDRFSAERTGGSVSTLTIQRTQQEDSAVYLCASSLGFGDEQFFGPGTRLTVL.

This CDR3 is CASASGTEAFF. The CDR3, as DNA: TGTGCCAGCGCTTCGGGAACTGAAGCTTTCTTT. This chain uses TRBV6-6 with TRBJ1-1; D is ambiguous. Trimming removed 8 bases from V and 5 bases from J, with 9 bases in between. The length of the CDR3 is 11 residues. The germline V gene encodes CDR1 MNHNY and CDR2 SVGAGI (reference sequence).

The chain carries TRBV5-6 and TRBJ2-1; D is perhaps TRBD2 (6 bases). The CDR3 has 16 amino acids. CDR1 SGHDT and CDR2 YYEEEE come from the germline V gene. With 2 bases removed from V and 3 bases from J, the gap between germline ends came to 15 bases. CDR3 in DNA: TGTGCCAGCAGCTTATTCGAATCGGGACTCTACAATGAGCAGTTCTTC. Protein product: CASSLFESGLYNEQFF. Combining the CDR3 with reference TRBV5-6 and TRBJ2-1 gives the whole variable domain DAGVTQSPTHLIKTRGQQVTLRCSPKSGHDTVSWYQQALGQGPQFIFQYYEEEERQRGNFPDRFSGHQFPNYSSELNVNALLLGDSALYLCASSLFESGLYNEQFFGPGTRLTVL.

This clone was seen a single time. This chain joins TRBV6-1 and TRBJ1-1; a weak D match, TRBD1 (6 bases). Trimming shortened V by 8 bases and J by 12 bases, and 16 bases separated the two germline ends. This CDR3 is 11 amino acids long. The germline V gene has CDR1 MNHNS and CDR2 SASEGT. The CDR3 loop reads CASEIDRITFF. In DNA form, the CDR3 reads TGTGCCAGCGAGATAGACAGGATTACTTTCTTT.

This clone was seen a single time. The V and J genes are TRBV18 and TRBJ2-7; a weak D match, TRBD1 (6 bases). With 3 bases removed from V and 2 bases from J, the gap between germline ends came to 11 bases. CDR1 is KGHSH and CDR2 is LQKENI in the germline V gene. The CDR3 is made up of 14 amino acids. CDR3 DNA sequence: TGTGCCAGCTCACCGGGGGCCTCAACCTACGAGCAGTACTTC. This gives the protein CASSPGASTYEQYF.

The chain combines TRBV25-1 with TRBJ2-2, with TRBD2 identical over 7 bases. The CDR3 is 16 residues long. CDR1 is MGHDK, CDR2 SYGVNS, per germline. V trimming: 3 bases; J trimming: 4 bases; junction bases outside the gene matches: 8. The chain's CDR3 is CASSDEAGAGTGELFF. CDR3 nucleotide sequence: TGTGCCAGCAGTGATGAGGCGGGAGCGGGCACCGGGGAGCTGTTTTTT.

The chain is built from TRBV6-5 and TRBJ2-5; D not certain. The J call could be wrong; TRBJ2-7 is a better fit for the DNA end. The CDR3 totals 13 residues. CDR1 is MNHEY and CDR2 is SVGAGI in the germline V gene. As DNA, the CDR3 is TGTGCCAGCGCCCGGAGCAGGTTGTACGAGCAGTACTTC. Encoded protein: CASARSRLYEQYF.